The 28 T cell receptor beta chains in this list originate from one sample, sequenced in a study of technical replicates of blood from several donors. This table comes from immunoSEQ multiplex PCR, and its TCRdb copy is limited to in-frame clones, with some not included. The data contain 100,000 or so clones, about 94% of them seen just once; the ten biggest clones take up 0.24%. The sequenced sample was T cells isolated from PBMCs. These receptors all stem from a human donor in good health.

This clone came up a few times. The chain couples TRBV7-9 to TRBJ1-5; perhaps TRBD1 as D (6 bases). Trimming shortened V by 5 bases and J by 4 bases, and 15 bases separated the two germline ends. In germline, CDR1 is SEHNR, CDR2 FQNEAQ (reference sequence). The length of the CDR3 is 15 residues. The CDR3 spells CASSPGAEGNQPQHF. CDR3 nucleotides: TGTGCCAGCAGCCCAGGGGCCGAGGGTAATCAGCCCCAGCATTTT. Variable domain in full (rest from reference TRBV7-9 and TRBJ1-5): DTGVSQNPRHKITKRGQNVTFRCDPISEHNRLYWYRQTLGQGPEFLTYFQNEAQLEKSRLLSDRFSAERPKGSFSTLEIQRTEQGDSAMYLCASSPGAEGNQPQHFGDGTRLSIL.

Here the CDR3 DNA reads TGTGCCAGCAGTGAATATATGGGGGGAGGCGAGGGCTACACCTTC. Its translation: CASSEYMGGGEGYTF. The chain employs TRBV25-1 and TRBJ1-2, with D maybe TRBD1 (5 bases). Per the germline V gene, CDR1 is MGHDK and CDR2 is SYGVNS. The CDR3 spans 15 residues. Trimming took off 0 bases at V and 8 bases at J, with 16 bases between the two ends.

This clone has just a few counts. V and J are TRBV30 and TRBJ1-1, with D possibly being TRBD1 (6 bases). V shed 7 bases and J shed 3 bases, with 24 bases lying between them. The CDR3 covers 16 residues. Looked up from germline, CDR1 is GTSNPN and CDR2 is SVGIG (reference sequence). CDR3 DNA sequence: TGTGCCTCCGGAGCGGGGACAAGGGGCTCTTACACTGAAGCTTTCTTT. Residues: CASGAGTRGSYTEAFF.

The rearrangement uses TRBV11-1 and TRBJ2-2; 8 nucleotides align to TRBD2. V gave up 8 bases and J gave up 7 bases; unmatched junction bases: 12. Germline lookup yields CDR1 SGHAT and CDR2 FQDESV (reference sequence). CDR3 length: 15 amino acids. For the CDR3, the DNA is TGTGCCAGCCGGATTGGCGGGGGGCCGGGCGGGGAGCTGTTTTTT. Amino acid sequence: CASRIGGGPGGELFF.

The chain recombines TRBV6-1 with TRBJ2-3; TRBD2 might be the D (6 bases). CDR3 size: 15 residues. Germline V gene data show CDR1 as MNHNS and CDR2 as SASEGT. Deletions cut 4 bases from V and 1 base from J, with 12 bases between. In DNA form, the CDR3 reads TGTGCCAGCAGTGGCGGACTATCTGGCACAGATACGCAGTATTTT. Residues: CASSGGLSGTDTQYF.

This chain links TRBV7-8 with TRBJ1-2; maybe TRBD1 (5 bases). The CDR3 covers 13 residues. Germline V gene data show CDR1 as SGHVS and CDR2 as FQNEAQ. V gave up 0 bases and J gave up 6 bases, with 8 bases separating them. The DNA for the CDR3 is TGTGCCAGCAGCTTAGCGGGGCGGAATGGCTACACCTTC. Its protein product is CASSLAGRNGYTF.

J is TRBJ1-5 and V is TRBV7-9; D remains unclear. The germline V and J ends were trimmed by 2 bases and 4 bases, with 15 bases remaining between them. Germline CDR1 and CDR2: SEHNR and FQNEAQ (reference sequence). This CDR3 has 16 amino acids. CDR3 loop: CASSLIGRGRNQPQHF. CDR3 coding DNA: TGTGCCAGCAGCTTAATTGGCCGGGGTCGGAATCAGCCCCAGCATTTT.

This sequence joins TRBV5-1 and TRBJ2-7, with 11 bases matching TRBD1. The CDR3 has 15 amino acids. J gave up 3 bases and V 2 bases, and 4 bases lay outside the gene matches. Germline CDR1 SGHRS, CDR2 YFSETQ. The CDR3 here is CASSLAGTGGYEQYF. CDR3 DNA: TGCGCCAGCAGCTTAGCCGGGACAGGGGGCTACGAGCAGTACTTC. Complete variable domain (other parts from reference TRBV5-1 and TRBJ2-7): KAGVTQTPRYLIKTRGQQVTLSCSPISGHRSVSWYQQTPGQGLQFLFEYFSETQRNKGNFPGRFSGRQFSNSRSEMNVSTLELGDSALYLCASSLAGTGGYEQYFGPGTRLTVT.

CDR3 bases: TGTGCCAGCAGCCAAGGCCCGGGGTCGGATGAAGCTTTCTTT. The encoded protein is CASSQGPGSDEAFF. This chain links TRBV14 with TRBJ1-1; D gene unclear. V shed 1 base and J shed 7 bases, with 13 bases lying between them. The CDR3 covers 14 residues. The germline gives CDR1 SGHDN, CDR2 FVKESK.

The chain couples TRBV5-1 to TRBJ2-5; the match to TRBD2 covers 7 bases. The length of the CDR3 is 16 residues. V shed 4 bases, J shed 1 base, and the junction held 10 bases outside the gene matches. Germline loops: CDR1 SGHRS, CDR2 YFSETQ. The CDR3 is CASSPGASGRQETQYF. In DNA, the CDR3 is TGCGCCAGCAGCCCTGGGGCTAGCGGCCGCCAAGAGACCCAGTACTTC. Complete variable domain (other parts from reference TRBV5-1 and TRBJ2-5): KAGVTQTPRYLIKTRGQQVTLSCSPISGHRSVSWYQQTPGQGLQFLFEYFSETQRNKGNFPGRFSGRQFSNSRSEMNVSTLELGDSALYLCASSPGASGRQETQYFGPGTRLLVL.

For the CDR3, the DNA is TGTGCCAGCAGCTCTCAACTAACTCAGGGGGTCACTGAAGCTTTCTTT. Amino acids: CASSSQLTQGVTEAFF. The rearrangement joins TRBV7-9 to TRBJ1-1, with 7 bases identical to TRBD1. This CDR3 has 16 amino acids. Unmatched junction bases numbered 12, after V lost 4 bases and J lost 4 bases. Germline V gene sequence: CDR1 SEHNR, CDR2 FQNEAQ (reference sequence).

In its sample, this clone was seen once. The V call is TRBV7-8, the J call TRBJ2-1, with a possible D match to TRBD1 (6 bases). This CDR3 comprises 14 residues. V gave up 5 bases and J gave up 1 base, with 9 bases separating them. Germline V gives CDR1 SGHVS, CDR2 FQNEAQ. CDR3 bases: TGTGCCAGCAGCAACAGGGAGTCCTACAATGAGCAGTTCTTC. Amino acid sequence: CASSNRESYNEQFF.

The chain combines TRBV6-6 with TRBJ1-5; perhaps TRBD1 as D (6 bases). From germline, CDR1 is MNHNY and CDR2 SVGAGI (reference sequence). The CDR3 consists of 13 residues. V was cut by 6 bases and J by 16 bases, with 22 bases left in between. The CDR3 sequence: CASSEYRDMFEHF. CDR3 DNA sequence: TGTGCCAGCAGCGAGTACCGGGACATGTTCGAACATTTT.

This rearrangement joins TRBV9 to TRBJ1-1, with 7 positions matching TRBD1. V lost 0 bases, J lost 5 bases, and 7 bases stayed unmatched. The CDR3 sequence is 15 residues long. Germline V gives CDR1 SGDLS, CDR2 YYNGEE. The CDR3, as DNA: TGTGCCAGCAGCGTAGCCAAACAGGGGATTACTGAAGCTTTCTTT. It codes for CASSVAKQGITEAFF.

The chain is built from TRBV5-4 and TRBJ2-3; tentative D call: TRBD2 (7 bases). V was trimmed by 2 bases and J by 3 bases, leaving 10 bases between them. CDR1 is SGHNT, CDR2 YYREEE, per germline (reference sequence). The CDR3 is 14 amino acids. Here the CDR3 DNA reads TGTGCCAGCAGCTTTAAGGGGGGGACAGATACGCAGTATTTT. It specifies CASSFKGGTDTQYF.

The V call is TRBV9, the J call TRBJ1-1; D is uncertain. In germline, CDR1 is SGDLS, CDR2 YYNGEE. This CDR3 comprises 13 residues. Trimming removed 4 bases at V and 4 bases at J, with 11 bases between. The CDR3 here is CASSLREGTEAFF. The CDR3 DNA follows: TGTGCCAGCAGCCTCCGGGAGGGCACTGAAGCTTTCTTT. The full variable domain, rest sourced from reference TRBV9 and TRBJ1-1, is DSGVTQTPKHLITATGQRVTLRCSPRSGDLSVYWYQQSLDQGLQFLIQYYNGEERAKGNILERFSAQQFPDLHSELNLSSLELGDSALYFCASSLREGTEAFFGQGTRLTVV.

V gene TRBV28 combines with J gene TRBJ1-1; D gene ambiguous. Trimming pared 8 bases from V and 7 bases from J, leaving 17 bases between. CDR3 length: 13 residues. Germline values: CDR1 MDHEN, CDR2 SYDVKM. CDR3 in amino acids: CASSPHREFEAFF. The CDR3 DNA is TGTGCCAGCTCCCCCCATCGGGAGTTTGAAGCTTTCTTT.

V and J are TRBV10-1 and TRBJ2-1; D is perhaps TRBD2 (7 bases). CDR3 length: 11 amino acids. CDR1 is WNHNN, CDR2 SYGVQD, per germline (reference sequence). Deletions cut 8 bases from V and 9 bases from J, with 11 bases between. The CDR3 nucleotides read TGCGCCAGCGGGAGGGGGTCTGAGCAGTTCTTC. Translating it yields CASGRGSEQFF.

This chain uses TRBV5-1 with TRBJ1-3, with D unclear. The V and J ends lost 0 bases and 4 bases respectively, with 11 bases between them. The CDR3 is 15 amino acids. Germline values: CDR1 SGHRS, CDR2 YFSETQ. In DNA form, the CDR3 reads TGCGCCAGCAGCTTGGACAACAGAATCGGAAACACCATATATTTT. Translating gives CASSLDNRIGNTIYF.

The chain has TRBV5-1 and TRBJ2-7, with D possibly being TRBD1 (6 bases). Germline V gives CDR1 SGHRS, CDR2 YFSETQ. This CDR3 has 19 amino acids. V lost 2 bases and J 2 bases, leaving 26 bases between the germline ends. In DNA form, the CDR3 reads TGCGCCAGCAGCTTAACAGGGCTTTACGTTTCCAAACGGACCTACGAGCAGTACTTC. Amino acids: CASSLTGLYVSKRTYEQYF.

This clone was seen only once. The rearrangement uses TRBV2 and TRBJ2-1; D is unresolved. Trimming took off 4 bases at V and 3 bases at J, with 7 bases between the two ends. Germline assignment: CDR1 SNHLY and CDR2 FYNNEI. The CDR3 is 13 amino acids. The CDR3 bases are TGTGCCAGCAGTGTTACAGTCTACAATGAGCAGTTCTTC. It codes for CASSVTVYNEQFF.

The chain recombines TRBV4-1 with TRBJ1-5; 8 positions agree with TRBD1. Trimming took 1 base from V and 8 from J; bases not matched to a gene: 7. CDR1 MGHRA and CDR2 YSYEKL come from the germline V gene. CDR3 length: 15 amino acids. The CDR3 region is CASSQAAGGREPQHF. CDR3 coding DNA: TGCGCCAGCAGCCAAGCGGCAGGGGGCCGAGAGCCCCAGCATTTT.

The chain links TRBV7-2 to TRBJ2-1, with 8 bases lining up with TRBD2. Germline V CDR1 and CDR2: SGHTA, FQGNSA. J was trimmed by 8 bases and V by 5 bases; bases with no gene match: 11. This CDR3 contains 15 residues. CDR3 loop: CASSLQTSVPHEQFF. Written as DNA, the CDR3 is TGTGCCAGCAGCCTCCAGACTAGCGTTCCGCATGAGCAGTTCTTC.

The V and J genes are TRBV14 and TRBJ1-4; D gene uncertain. Germline CDR1 SGHDN, CDR2 FVKESK. Deletions cut 6 bases from V and 6 bases from J, with 14 bases between. The CDR3 extends over 14 amino acids. The CDR3 here is CASSPDTRYEKLFF. The DNA for the CDR3 is TGTGCCAGCAGTCCTGACACGAGATATGAAAAACTGTTTTTT.

The sample holds a few counts of this clone. The rearrangement links TRBV2 to TRBJ1-5; 7 nucleotides agree with TRBD1. V gave up 4 bases and J gave up 4 bases; unmatched junction bases: 4. The CDR3 has 14 amino acids. Germline assignment: CDR1 SNHLY and CDR2 FYNNEI. The CDR3 DNA is TGTGCCAGCAGTGTCCGGGGACAGAATCAGCCCCAGCATTTT. Its translation: CASSVRGQNQPQHF.

The rearrangement uses TRBV6-4 and TRBJ2-1, with D possibly matching TRBD2 (5 bases). Germline V gene lookup returns CDR1 MRHNA and CDR2 SNTAGT. This CDR3 has 12 amino acids. V was shortened by 3 bases and J by 9 bases, with 9 bases between the two germline ends. This CDR3 is CASSEGEGEQFF. The CDR3 coding sequence is TGTGCCAGCAGTGAAGGAGAGGGTGAGCAGTTCTTC.

The rearrangement links TRBV28 to TRBJ2-1, with 7 nucleotides matching TRBD2. In germline, CDR1 is MDHEN, CDR2 SYDVKM. V lost 8 bases to trimming and J lost 6 bases; unmatched junction nucleotides: 7. The CDR3 sequence is 13 residues long. The DNA of the CDR3 is TGTGCCAGCGTACTTAGCGGGCTCAATGAGCAGTTCTTC. It encodes CASVLSGLNEQFF. Based on the CDR3 plus reference TRBV28 and TRBJ2-1, the full variable domain is DVKVTQSSRYLVKRTGEKVFLECVQDMDHENMFWYRQDPGLGLRLIYFSYDVKMKEKGDIPEGYSVSREKKERFSLILESASTNQTSMYLCASVLSGLNEQFFGPGTRLTVL.

This chain uses TRBV7-2 with TRBJ2-5, with 11 bases matching TRBD2. The CDR3 runs to 19 residues. Germline CDR1 SGHTA, CDR2 FQGNSA. With V trimmed by 4 bases and J by 3 bases, 16 bases remained unmatched. The CDR3 DNA is TGTGCCAGCAGCTACAGTCGGGACTTAACTAGCGGGAGTAAAGAGACCCAGTACTTC. It yields the protein CASSYSRDLTSGSKETQYF.